Sequencing of this T cell receptor (beta chain) was carried out in a study of T and B cells in COVID-19 patients. About the research overall: Comorbidities linked to unfavorable COVID-19 outcome were present in 18 of 20 active-infection patients.

From blood, about 240-550 ng of genomic DNA served as TRB template. Study results and caveats: Few blood samples existed from mildly ill patients during symptoms or early in severe cases.

V shed 4 bases and J shed 2 bases, with 9 bases lying between them. The CDR3 has 13 residues. Germline CDR1 reads WNHNN; CDR2 reads SYGVQD (reference sequence). TRB rearrangements were amplified by multiplex PCR with BIOMED2 TRB-A/B primers. One entry per CDR3 protein, called by TCRdb with MiXCR from the multiplex PCR reads. The repertoire holds about 21,000 distinct CDR3 sequences, with approximately 30% as singletons. This clonotype was seen once. Its antigen is currently unknown. Material: blood. The V call is TRBV10-1, the J call TRBJ2-7; TRBD1 might be the D (6 bases). The origin of this receptor is a human donor who had recovered from COVID-19. Here the CDR3 reads CASSGGTTYEQYF. The DNA of the CDR3 is TGCGCCAGCAGTGGGGGGACAACCTACGAGCAGTACTTC.